This TCR beta chain originates from a study of T cells in Graves' hyperthyroidism and ophthalmopathy. Broader study findings: Most clonotypes expanded in thyroid above 0.001 were likewise present in blood.

Graves' hyperthyroidism was deemed stable given no ophthalmopathy progression within 18 months. The diagnostic basis comprised clinical symptoms, serum thyroxine and TRAb, thyroid ultrasound and orbital computed tomography. Around 10 ml fresh peripheral blood yielded the PBMCs. TCR beta CDR3 regions were amplified from RNA. The TCR CDR3 was amplified in a first-round RT-PCR using the HTBI primer set. TCRdb recomputed calls from the multiplex PCR reads with MiXCR, one row per CDR3 protein. This table has about 560,000 distinct CDR3 sequences, around 17% appearing once. Note on this clonotype: Antigen unknown.

Sequencing used blood. The TCR comes from a young woman with Graves' hyperthyroidism.

CDR3 residues: CASSQEGTAGANTGELFF. DNA of the CDR3: TGCGCCAGCAGCCAAGAAGGGACCGCGGGGGCGAACACCGGGGAGCTGTTTTTT. J is TRBJ2-2 and V is TRBV4-1; 7 bases are shared with TRBD2. Unmatched junction bases numbered 7, after V lost 0 bases and J lost 0 bases. Looked up from germline, CDR1 is MGHRA and CDR2 is YSYEKL. CDR3 length equals 18 residues.